This TCR beta chain was obtained from a study of radiation and T cells in renal cell carcinoma. Study results and limitations: From baseline, blood top tumor clonotypes peaked at 2 weeks post-radiation.

As to time point: baseline pretreatment blood. Noted treatment: 15 Gy SBRT to primary tumor, nephrectomy 4 weeks later. The tumor was a clear cell renal cell carcinoma. Unmatched junction bases numbered 1, after V lost 5 bases and J lost 0 bases. Germline V gene lookup returns CDR1 SGHTA and CDR2 FQGNSA. This CDR3 is built from 13 residues. A word on this clone: Its antigen is not identified.

Data came from immunoSEQ multiplex PCR; TCRdb stores just in-frame clones and leaves some out. The sample has 150,000 or so clones, around 90% seen once. V is TRBV7-2 and J is TRBJ2-7, with 7 bases aligning to TRBD1. The starting material was blood, obtained from a patient whose treatment included radiotherapy and nephrectomy. This sequence was found in a woman aged 70-85 years with renal cell carcinoma. CDR3 in amino acids: CASSDRVSYEQYF. The CDR3 DNA reads TGTGCCAGCAGCGACAGGGTCTCCTACGAGCAGTACTTC.